Included here is one TCR beta chain sequence, with context. Its target is unknown. The CDR3 does not close with the conserved phenylalanine or tryptophan, likely indicating a read error. A modified ARM-PCR protocol with three rounds of nested PCR amplified TCRbeta. TCRdb redid the calling of the multiplex PCR reads with MiXCR, one entry per CDR3 protein. The data contain 120,000 to 150,000 distinct CDR3 sequences, approximately 66% of them singletons. This sample's RNA came from whole unsorted tissue. Chemotherapy-naive patients with new lung cancer underwent thoracic surgery in China, August–late 2014. Germline V CDR1 and CDR2: SNHLY, FYNNEI. The CDR3 consists of 16 residues. The data are from a study of tumor and adjacent non-tumor tissue in lung cancer. At the level of the study: Patients comprised 12 adenocarcinoma, a couple of squamous cell carcinoma and 1 small cell lung cancer. Study findings and constraints: Significantly higher TCR diversity was found in tumor than normal lung.

Sequenced material: lung tumor tissue. The gene calls are TRBV2 and TRBJ2-3; the D gene is possibly TRBD2 (6 bases). This TCR was recovered from a man aged 55 to 70 with small cell lung cancer. The CDR3 DNA sequence: TGTACCTGCAGTGGTCGGGGGTCTAGCTACACAGATACACAGTATCTT. It encodes CTCSGRGSSYTDTQYL.